The rows below give T cell receptor beta chains drawn from one sample of a study of regulatory T cells in long-lasting Graves disease. TCRdb processed the multiplex PCR reads anew with MiXCR; each CDR3 protein has one entry. This sample has roughly 400,000 distinct CDR3 sequences, with roughly a fifth found just once. Sample: peripheral blood mononuclear cells (PBMCs), taken when the disease was refractory, from a patient treated with antithyroid drugs. These receptors all stem from a female donor with Graves disease. CDR3s include the opening cysteine and the closing phenylalanine or tryptophan. The order of the fields is D gene, J gene, clone size, V gene, CDR3 protein, CDR3 DNA. A D gene is named only where the DNA matches it firmly. The size field is filled for only some rows; it gives once, few, many or a size class.

>NA|TRBJ2-1|few|TRBV7-2
CASSLRGNEQFF
TGTGCCAGCAGCCTCCGGGGCAATGAGCAGTTCTTC
>NA|TRBJ2-7|many|TRBV27
CASSLSASYEQYF
TGTGCCAGCAGCTTGTCGGCTTCCTACGAGCAGTACTTC
>NA|TRBJ1-1|NA|TRBV5-1
CASSNQVQGVAAFF
TGCGCCAGCAGTAATCAGGTACAGGGTGTGGCAGCTTTCTTT
>NA|TRBJ2-7|NA|TRBV29-1
CSVISNEQYF
TGCAGCGTTATATCGAACGAGCAGTACTTC
>TRBD1|TRBJ2-7|many|TRBV12-3/TRBV12-4
CASSSVGGAWREQYF
TGTGCCAGCAGTTCTGTAGGGGGCGCGTGGCGCGAGCAGTACTTC
>NA|TRBJ2-2|NA|TRBV19
CASSPGQLNTGGLFF
TGTGCCAGTAGTCCCGGACAGCTGAACACCGGGGGGCTGTTTTTT
>TRBD1|TRBJ2-7|many|TRBV29-1
CSVKGQGREQYF
TGCAGCGTTAAAGGACAGGGGCGTGAGCAGTACTTC
>NA|TRBJ1-5|few|TRBV19
CASSIWGAGNQPQHF
TGTGCCAGTAGTATATGGGGGGCGGGCAATCAGCCCCAGCATTTT
>NA|TRBJ1-5|NA|TRBV20-1
CSATSGSNQPQHF
TGCAGTGCCACCTCTGGCAGCAATCAGCCCCAGCATTTT
>NA|TRBJ2-2|many|TRBV20-1
CSARDGDTWHTGELFF
TGCAGTGCTAGAGACGGGGACACCTGGCACACCGGGGAGCTGTTTTTT
>NA|TRBJ2-7|NA|TRBV20-1
CSARDISGVYEQYF
TGCAGTGCTAGAGATATCAGCGGAGTTTACGAGCAGTACTTC
>TRBD1|TRBJ2-7|NA|TRBV10-3
CAISRGQGAYEQYF
TGTGCCATCTCCCGGGGACAGGGGGCCTACGAGCAGTACTTC
>TRBD2|TRBJ2-7|many|TRBV28
CASRPGGRTSGRAYEQYF
TGTGCCAGCAGGCCGGGGGGGCGGACTAGCGGGAGGGCCTACGAGCAGTACTTC
>NA|TRBJ2-3|once|TRBV14
CASSPRVRTVFTDTQYF
TGTGCCAGCAGCCCGAGAGTCAGGACAGTATTTACAGATACGCAGTATTTT
>NA|TRBJ2-5|few|TRBV28
CASIGSVGETQYF
TGTGCCAGCATAGGCAGCGTTGGGGAGACCCAGTACTTC
>TRBD2|TRBJ2-7|many|TRBV28
CASSYTSGSSYEQYF
TGTGCCAGCAGTTATACTAGCGGGAGCTCCTACGAGCAGTACTTC
>NA|TRBJ2-3|NA|TRBV20-1
CSAPISRAQYF
TGCAGTGCTCCGATATCACGGGCGCAGTATTTT
>NA|TRBJ2-7|NA|TRBV20-1
CSARNPVAVEQYF
TGCAGTGCTAGAAACCCGGTGGCAGTCGAGCAGTACTTC
>NA|TRBJ2-3|few|TRBV28
CASSLLGITDTQYF
TGTGCCAGCAGTTTATTGGGAATCACAGATACGCAGTATTTT
>NA|TRBJ1-2|NA|TRBV10-3
CAISPDSNYGYTF
TGTGCCATCTCCCCGGACAGTAACTATGGCTACACCTTC
>NA|TRBJ1-6|few|TRBV9
CASSVAESSYNSPLHF
TGTGCCAGCAGCGTAGCCGAGAGCTCCTATAATTCACCCCTCCACTTT
>NA|TRBJ2-5|few|TRBV6-1
CASSEVNGFQETQYF
TGTGCCAGCAGTGAAGTAAACGGATTCCAAGAGACCCAGTACTTC
>NA|TRBJ2-5|NA|TRBV28
CASMGVGETQYF
TGTGCCAGCATGGGGGTAGGAGAGACCCAGTACTTC
>TRBD2|TRBJ2-2|many|TRBV5-5
CASSLGLAGSGELFF
TGTGCCAGCAGCCTGGGACTAGCGGGATCCGGGGAGCTGTTTTTT
>TRBD2|TRBJ2-3|NA|TRBV20-1
CSANLRLAANTDTQYF
TGCAGTGCAAACCTAAGACTAGCGGCAAACACAGATACGCAGTATTTT
>NA|TRBJ2-4|NA|TRBV4-1
CASFDRTQNIQYF
TGCGCCAGCTTCGACAGGACCCAAAACATTCAGTACTTC
>TRBD2|TRBJ2-4|many|TRBV11-2
CASSLVAGDLKNIQYF
TGTGCCAGCAGCTTAGTGGCGGGAGATTTGAAAAACATTCAGTACTTC
>TRBD1|TRBJ2-7|few|TRBV28
CASSEVRGFSYEQYF
TGTGCCAGCAGTGAGGTCAGGGGGTTCTCCTACGAGCAGTACTTC
>TRBD1|TRBJ2-5|NA|TRBV20-1
CSVPGQGASETQYF
TGCAGTGTACCGGGACAGGGGGCATCAGAGACCCAGTACTTC
>NA|TRBJ2-2|few|TRBV28
CASSRKGTGELFF
TGTGCCAGCAGTCGTAAGGGCACCGGGGAGCTGTTTTTT
>NA|TRBJ2-7|NA|TRBV7-2
CASSLVGYSSYEQYF
TGTGCCAGCAGCTTGGTGGGATACAGCTCCTACGAGCAGTACTTC
>NA|TRBJ1-1|NA|TRBV6-5
CASSYGPPGAEAFF
TGTGCCAGCAGTTACGGACCCCCTGGCGCTGAAGCTTTCTTT
>NA|TRBJ2-7|NA|TRBV2
CASSHRDHEQYF
TGTGCCAGCAGCCACAGGGACCACGAGCAGTACTTC
>TRBD1|TRBJ1-2|NA|TRBV28
CASSFWGQGAYGYTF
TGTGCCAGCAGTTTTTGGGGACAGGGGGCCTATGGCTACACCTTC
>TRBD1|TRBJ1-5|NA|TRBV5-1
CASSLGGQPNINQPQHF
TGCGCCAGCAGCTTGGGGGGACAGCCGAATATCAATCAGCCCCAGCATTTT
>TRBD1|TRBJ1-1|NA|TRBV19
CASGHRGRHTEAFF
TGTGCCAGTGGTCACAGGGGGCGACACACTGAAGCTTTCTTT
>TRBD1|TRBJ1-5|NA|TRBV30
CAWATGGDQPQHF
TGTGCCTGGGCGACAGGGGGCGATCAGCCCCAGCATTTT
>NA|TRBJ2-5|many|TRBV11-2
CASSLVGQGRRETQYF
TGTGCCAGCAGCTTAGTTGGGCAGGGACGTAGAGAGACCCAGTACTTC
>NA|TRBJ1-5|many|TRBV28
CASSLLAKNNQPQHF
TGTGCCAGCAGTTTACTTGCAAAAAACAATCAGCCCCAGCATTTT
>NA|TRBJ2-2|many|TRBV12-3/TRBV12-4
CASTRQYTGELFF
TGTGCCAGCACTCGACAGTACACCGGGGAGCTGTTTTTT
>TRBD2|TRBJ2-5|many|TRBV6-1
CASSHGTSGLRETQYF
TGTGCCAGCAGTCACGGGACTAGCGGGCTTCGAGAGACCCAGTACTTC
>NA|TRBJ1-6|NA|TRBV4-2
CASSQGAGAYSPLHF
TGTGCCAGCAGCCAAGGGGCTGGGGCCTATTCACCCCTCCACTTT
>NA|TRBJ1-5|many|TRBV12-3/TRBV12-4
CASSLTVINQPQHF
TGTGCCAGCAGTTTAACTGTCATCAATCAGCCCCAGCATTTT
>TRBD1|TRBJ2-5|many|TRBV28
CASTGQGAPSETQYF
TGTGCCAGCACTGGACAGGGGGCACCCTCAGAGACCCAGTACTTC
>NA|TRBJ1-2|few|TRBV29-1
CSVVKGNGYTF
TGCAGCGTTGTCAAGGGAAATGGCTACACCTTC
>TRBD2|TRBJ2-7|many|TRBV7-2
CASSLEGTSVLAYEQYF
TGTGCCAGCAGCTTAGAGGGGACTAGCGTACTAGCCTACGAGCAGTACTTC
>TRBD1|TRBJ1-1|NA|TRBV30
CAWSVGQVLPMNTEAFF
TGTGCCTGGAGTGTAGGACAGGTACTACCCATGAACACTGAAGCTTTCTTT
>NA|TRBJ1-1|many|TRBV18
CASVRGADTEAFF
TGTGCCAGCGTAAGAGGGGCGGACACTGAAGCTTTCTTT
>TRBD1|TRBJ1-2|few|TRBV9
CASSGQGTNYGYTF
TGTGCCAGCAGCGGACAGGGAACTAACTATGGCTACACCTTC
>NA|TRBJ1-1|many|TRBV27
CASRRMGTEAFF
TGTGCCAGCCGAAGGATGGGCACTGAAGCTTTCTTT
>NA|TRBJ2-6|NA|TRBV12-3/TRBV12-4
CASHPQGMPNVLTF
TGTGCCAGCCATCCTCAGGGCATGCCCAACGTCCTGACTTTC
>TRBD2|TRBJ2-4|many|TRBV3-1
CASSQGGSGRFQYF
TGTGCCAGCAGCCAAGGAGGTAGCGGGAGGTTTCAGTACTTC
>NA|TRBJ2-5|few|TRBV30
CAWSHQLQETQYF
TGTGCCTGGAGTCACCAGCTCCAAGAGACCCAGTACTTC